Following are 27 T cell receptor beta chains from one sample sequenced in a study of long-term antiretroviral therapy in people with HIV. They ran version v3.0 of the immunoSEQ assay at survey level. The protocol was immunoSEQ multiplex PCR, while the TCRdb copy is restricted to in-frame clones and leaves out a portion. The data contain some 19,000 clones, 70% to 80% of them seen just once; the ten biggest clones take up about 9.4%. The sequenced sample was unsorted PBMCs, obtained 4.1 years after starting antiretroviral therapy. These receptors came from a woman aged 40 to 50 with HIV.

The CDR3 region is CASSLGSRGAPSDTQYF. CDR3 nucleotide sequence: TGTGCCAGCAGCTTAGGCTCGCGGGGGGCCCCCTCCGATACGCAGTATTTT. The V gene is TRBV11-3, the J gene TRBJ2-3; TRBD2 matches at 8 bases. CDR1 and CDR2 (germline): SGHNT, YENEEA. This CDR3 region has 17 residues. V shed 1 base and J 6 bases; nucleotides not matched to a gene: 12. Full variable domain (outside the CDR3, taken from reference TRBV11-3 and TRBJ2-3): EAGVVQSPRYKIIEKKQPVAFWCNPISGHNTLYWYLQNLGQGPELLIRYENEEAVDDSQLPKDRFSAERLKGVDSTLKIQPAELGDSAVYLCASSLGSRGAPSDTQYFGPGTRLTVL.

The rearrangement joins TRBV21-1 to TRBJ1-2. TRBV21-1 is a pseudogene locus. The CDR3 has 14 amino acids. The CDR3 DNA is TGTGCCAGCAGCAGTCCCGGGATTTTCTATGGCTACACCTTC. This translates into CASSSPGIFYGYTF.

The genes are TRBV6-4 and TRBJ1-2; tentative D call: TRBD1 (5 bases). Trimming removed 3 bases from V and 4 bases from J, with 21 bases in between. This CDR3 spans 17 amino acids. Germline V gene lookup returns CDR1 MRHNA and CDR2 SNTAGT. CDR3 in amino acids: CASSELADIEGLYGYTF. CDR3 DNA: TGTGCCAGCAGTGAATTGGCAGATATAGAGGGACTCTATGGCTACACCTTC.

This clone was seen only once. The chain recombines TRBV19 with TRBJ1-2; 8 nucleotides match TRBD1. V lost 6 bases to trimming and J lost 4 bases; unmatched junction nucleotides: 13. The CDR3 length is 16 residues. Germline V gene sequence: CDR1 LNHDA, CDR2 SQIVND (reference sequence). The CDR3 loop reads CASSLRRTGPFYGYTF. CDR3 sequence (DNA): TGTGCCAGTAGCCTTCGAAGGACAGGGCCTTTCTATGGCTACACCTTC. Drawing the rest from reference TRBV19 and TRBJ1-2, the complete variable domain is DGGITQSPKYLFRKEGQNVTLSCEQNLNHDAMYWYRQDPGQGLRLIYYSQIVNDFQKGDIAEGYSVSREKKESFPLTVTSAQKNPTAFYLCASSLRRTGPFYGYTFGSGTRLTVV.

This chain connects TRBV13 to TRBJ1-1, with 9 bases that match TRBD1. This CDR3 is built from 13 residues. Germline loops: CDR1 PRHDT, CDR2 FYEKMQ (reference sequence). With 5 bases clipped from V and 3 bases from J, the junction kept 1 base outside the gene matches. CDR3 bases: TGTGCCAGCAGCAACAGGGGGCACACTGAAGCTTTCTTT. The encoded protein is CASSNRGHTEAFF. The whole variable domain, remainder taken from reference TRBV13 and TRBJ1-1, is AAGVIQSPRHLIKEKRETATLKCYPIPRHDTVYWYQQGPGQDPQFLISFYEKMQSDKGSIPDRFSAQQFSDYHSELNMSSLELGDSALYFCASSNRGHTEAFFGQGTRLTVV.

This clone has just one count. V and J are TRBV7-9 and TRBJ2-7; TRBD1 matches 7 bases. The V gene end was trimmed by 5 bases and the J gene end by 5 bases; junction bases not matched to a gene: 12. The germline gives CDR1 SEHNR, CDR2 FQNEAQ (reference sequence). This CDR3 is built from 15 residues. CDR3 sequence: CASSPTTGIGHEQYF. The CDR3 DNA reads as TGTGCCAGCAGCCCCACGACAGGGATCGGACACGAGCAGTACTTC. Looking up the rest from reference TRBV7-9 and TRBJ2-7 gives the full variable domain: DTGVSQNPRHKITKRGQNVTFRCDPISEHNRLYWYRQTLGQGPEFLTYFQNEAQLEKSRLLSDRFSAERPKGSFSTLEIQRTEQGDSAMYLCASSPTTGIGHEQYFGPGTRLTVT.

Only a few counts were recorded for this clone. V usage is TRBV27 and J usage is TRBJ2-7; D not certain. With 7 bases removed from V and 13 bases from J, the gap between germline ends came to 14 bases. Germline CDR1 reads MNHEY; CDR2 reads SMNVEV (reference sequence). The CDR3 extends over 10 amino acids. The CDR3 loop is CASITRRVYF. CDR3 in DNA: TGTGCCAGCATTACGAGACGCGTTTACTTC.

V and J are TRBV9 and TRBJ1-5; D gene uncertain. V lost 0 bases to trimming and J lost 3 bases, with 4 bases between them. From germline, CDR1 is SGDLS and CDR2 YYNGEE. The CDR3 sequence is 13 residues long. The CDR3, as DNA: TGTGCCAGCAGCGTAGCGCCCAATCAGCCCCAGCATTTT. Translating it yields CASSVAPNQPQHF.

The chain recombines TRBV2 with TRBJ1-2, with D possibly matching TRBD1 (6 bases). Per germline, CDR1 SNHLY and CDR2 FYNNEI. The ends were cut back, 1 base at V and 6 bases at J, with 15 bases in the middle. The CDR3 totals 15 residues. The DNA for the CDR3 is TGTGCCAGCAGTGAAGACCACACTTCAGGGGATGGCTACACCTTC. It codes for CASSEDHTSGDGYTF.

The J gene is TRBJ1-5, the V gene TRBV4-1; the D is unclear. This CDR3 contains 13 residues. Per the germline V gene, CDR1 is MGHRA and CDR2 is YSYEKL. V was cut by 2 bases and J by 7 bases, with 9 bases left in between. CDR3 nucleotide sequence: TGCGCCAGCAGCCAACAAGAGGGCCAGCCCCAGCATTTT. As protein: CASSQQEGQPQHF.

The chain has TRBV27 and TRBJ2-3; D gene unclear. The CDR3 extends over 14 amino acids. Germline V gene sequence: CDR1 MNHEY, CDR2 SMNVEV (reference sequence). Trimming took off 0 bases at V and 2 bases at J, with 6 bases between the two ends. The CDR3 is CASSLSDTTDTQYF. The CDR3 DNA follows: TGTGCCAGCAGTTTATCCGACACCACAGATACGCAGTATTTT.

This chain uses TRBV21-1 with TRBJ1-6; the table's D call, TRBD1, has no DNA check behind it. TRBV21-1 is an annotated pseudogene. This CDR3 spans 16 amino acids. CDR3 coding DNA: TGTGCCAGCAGCAAAGTAAGCAGGCATCCTAATTCACCCCTCCACTTT. As protein: CASSKVSRHPNSPLHF.

The chain links TRBV6-6 to TRBJ2-3; 8 positions match TRBD1. Trimming took 2 bases from V and 1 from J; bases not matched to a gene: 5. Germline loops: CDR1 MNHNY, CDR2 SVGAGI (reference sequence). This CDR3 region has 16 residues. CDR3 DNA sequence: TGTGCCAGCAGTTACGATCAGGGGGCGGGCACAGATACGCAGTATTTT. This sequence encodes CASSYDQGAGTDTQYF.

V gene TRBV25-1 combines with J gene TRBJ2-5; either TRBD1 or TRBD2 may fit D (5 bases each). The CDR3 contains 15 residues. V was cut by 7 bases and J by 1 base, with 16 bases left in between. The V gene's germline CDR1 is MGHDK and CDR2 SYGVNS. CDR3 coding DNA: TGTGCCAGCACCCCAGGCGCCGGGACCCAAGAGACCCAGTACTTC. Protein product: CASTPGAGTQETQYF.

The chain recombines TRBV4-2 with TRBJ1-5; D is ambiguous. This CDR3 region has 16 residues. V was cut by 0 bases and J by 0 bases, with 9 bases left in between. From germline, CDR1 is LGHNA and CDR2 YNFKEQ. CDR3 nucleotides: TGTGCCAGCAGCCAAGAATCGGTAAATAGCAATCAGCCCCAGCATTTT. Translating it yields CASSQESVNSNQPQHF.

The V and J genes are TRBV25-1 and TRBJ2-1, with D perhaps TRBD2 (5 bases). Trimming took off 7 bases at V and 1 base at J, with 11 bases between the two ends. Germline V gene sequence: CDR1 MGHDK, CDR2 SYGVNS. The CDR3 contains 14 residues. CDR3 DNA: TGTGCCAGCACCACCGGCGGGTCCTACAATGAGCAGTTCTTC. The encoded protein is CASTTGGSYNEQFF. Full variable domain (missing parts from reference TRBV25-1 and TRBJ2-1): EADIYQTPRYLVIGTGKKITLECSQTMGHDKMYWYQQDPGMELHLIHYSYGVNSTEKGDLSSESTVSRIRTEHFPLTLESARPSHTSQYLCASTTGGSYNEQFFGPGTRLTVL.

The V and J genes are TRBV19 and TRBJ1-6; D is ambiguous. With 4 bases removed from V and 2 bases from J, the gap between germline ends came to 12 bases. Germline V gives CDR1 LNHDA, CDR2 SQIVND (reference sequence). CDR3 length: 16 residues. CDR3 region: CASSTTWETYNSPLHF. The CDR3 DNA sequence: TGTGCCAGTAGTACTACTTGGGAGACCTATAATTCACCCCTCCACTTT.

The sample holds a few counts of this clone. The rearrangement links TRBV10-2 to TRBJ2-2, with D tentatively TRBD2 (5 bases). Per the germline V gene, CDR1 is WSHSY and CDR2 is SAAADI. This CDR3 comprises 14 residues. The ends were cut back, 4 bases at V and 1 base at J, with 7 bases in the middle. This chain's CDR3 is CASSGELNTGELFF. For the CDR3, the DNA is TGCGCCAGCAGTGGGGAGTTGAACACCGGGGAGCTGTTTTTT.

The rearrangement uses TRBV9 and TRBJ2-1, with D unclear. Germline CDR1 SGDLS, CDR2 YYNGEE. Deletions cut 7 bases from V and 0 bases from J, with 11 bases between. The CDR3 spans 14 residues. CDR3 loop: CASALESSYNEQFF. CDR3 coding DNA: TGTGCCAGCGCCCTGGAAAGCTCCTACAATGAGCAGTTCTTC.

The chain recombines TRBV5-6 with TRBJ1-5; a possible D gene is TRBD1 (6 bases). The CDR3 is 13 amino acids. Germline loops: CDR1 SGHDT, CDR2 YYEEEE. V was trimmed by 1 base and J by 4 bases, leaving 6 bases between them. The CDR3 region has the DNA TGTGCCAGCAGCTTGAGGGGGAATCAGCCCCAGCATTTT. Amino acid sequence: CASSLRGNQPQHF.

V and J are TRBV7-9 and TRBJ2-1; tentative D call: TRBD2 (5 bases). This CDR3 comprises 12 residues. Trimming shortened V by 11 bases and J by 9 bases, and 17 bases separated the two germline ends. CDR1 SEHNR and CDR2 FQNEAQ come from the germline V gene (reference sequence). In DNA, the CDR3 is TGTGCCTGCGTACGGGGTGAGGGTGAGCAGTTCTTC. Protein: CACVRGEGEQFF.

The chain recombines TRBV6-4 with TRBJ2-6; 9 nucleotides align to TRBD1. The CDR3 contains 14 residues. With V trimmed by 9 bases and J by 2 bases, 2 bases remained unmatched. CDR1 and CDR2 from the germline V gene are MRHNA and SNTAGT. CDR3: CASGTGPGANVLTF. The CDR3 region has the DNA TGTGCCAGTGGGACAGGGCCTGGGGCCAACGTCCTGACTTTC.

The J gene is TRBJ2-7, the V gene TRBV6-5, with 7 positions matching TRBD2. V was pared by 2 bases and J by 2 bases, with 3 bases of the junction left unmatched. CDR3 length: 14 amino acids. The germline gives CDR1 MNHEY, CDR2 SVGAGI. Written as DNA, the CDR3 is TGTGCCAGCAGTTACGTGGGAGGGCCCTACGAGCAGTACTTC. Translating it yields CASSYVGGPYEQYF.

This chain uses TRBV4-1 with TRBJ1-4; perhaps TRBD1 as D (5 bases). CDR3 size: 18 residues. Germline CDR1 is MGHRA and CDR2 is YSYEKL. The V end was cut by 4 bases, the J end by 1 base, with 19 bases between. CDR3 amino acids: CASSRGTKGTRTNEKLFF. CDR3 in DNA: TGCGCCAGCAGCCGCGGGACCAAGGGGACTCGAACTAATGAAAAACTGTTTTTT.

The V gene is TRBV5-1, the J gene TRBJ2-3; 11 nucleotides agree with TRBD2. The germline V gene encodes CDR1 SGHRS and CDR2 YFSETQ. The CDR3 covers 16 residues. The V gene end was trimmed by 3 bases and the J gene end by 1 base; junction bases not matched to a gene: 4. Here the CDR3 reads CASSSLAGAGTDTQYF. DNA of the CDR3: TGCGCCAGCAGCTCACTAGCGGGGGCCGGCACAGATACGCAGTATTTT.

The chain's CDR3 is CASSRRNTDTQYF. The CDR3 coding sequence is TGTGCCAGTAGTAGAAGAAACACAGATACGCAGTATTTT. This chain links TRBV19 with TRBJ2-3; unclear D gene. The V end was cut by 4 bases, the J end by 2 bases, with 7 bases between. The CDR3 has 13 amino acids. Looked up from germline, CDR1 is LNHDA and CDR2 is SQIVND (reference sequence). The full variable domain, in which reference TRBV19 and TRBJ2-3 provide the parts outside the CDR3, is DGGITQSPKYLFRKEGQNVTLSCEQNLNHDAMYWYRQDPGQGLRLIYYSQIVNDFQKGDIAEGYSVSREKKESFPLTVTSAQKNPTAFYLCASSRRNTDTQYFGPGTRLTVL.

This clone occurred a few times. This chain uses TRBV11-3 with TRBJ2-2; no definite D call. In germline, CDR1 is SGHNT, CDR2 YENEEA. The CDR3 spans 12 residues. With 3 bases removed from V and 7 bases from J, the gap between germline ends came to 6 bases. The CDR3 loop reads CASSFEIGELFF. The CDR3 DNA follows: TGTGCCAGCAGCTTCGAAATCGGGGAGCTGTTTTTT.